This T cell receptor (beta chain) was sequenced in a study of T-cell memory formation after mild COVID-19. Study results and caveats: Clonal second-wave expansions that peaked on day 37 had unconfirmed SARS-CoV-2 specificity. The main location of contracting CD4+ clones was CM and EM, and that of contracting CD8+ clones was EMRA.

TCRdb re-analysed the 5' RACE reads in MiXCR, keeping a single row per CDR3 protein. The sample includes under 550,000 distinct CDR3 sequences, 15% to 20% of them seen just once. This clonotype has a single count. Antigen unknown. Germline values: CDR1 LGHDT, CDR2 YNNKEL (reference sequence). CDR3 length: 17 residues. V lost 1 base, J lost 1 base, and 14 bases lay in between. This clonotype was obtained from an adult woman who had mild COVID-19 (a few samples of this study predate the infection). Cell type and time point are not known. The sequencing sample was made of PBMCs or a T cell subset sorted from them (not recorded which). The V call is TRBV3-1, the J call TRBJ1-5; D unresolved. CDR3 nucleotide sequence: TGTGCCAGCAGCCAAGGGGTGTCCCTATTAAGCAATCAGCCCCAGCATTTT. The encoded protein is CASSQGVSLLSNQPQHF.